The 2 T cell receptor beta chains listed next were all sequenced from one sample in a study of metastatic and nonmetastatic thyroid tumors. From the PCR reads, TCRdb re-called clones with MiXCR. Among some 15,000 clones, more than 15% were seen once, and the ten largest hold around a sixth. Thyroid surgery had not been preceded by any treatment in any patient. The sample was blood. The source is a female donor with papillary thyroid cancer or a benign thyroid nodule (not recorded which). Some clones in this sample may be carry-over from other donors' samples.

This clone is termed medium-sized (0.01 to 0.1%). The genes are TRBV12-3 or TRBV12-4 and TRBJ2-7, with D uncertain. V was pared by 6 bases and J by 0 bases, with 3 bases between. The CDR3 is made up of 11 amino acids. This CDR3 reads CASRSSYEQYF. The CDR3 nucleotides are TGTGCCAGCAGGAGCTCCTACGAGCAGTACTTC.

This clone was detected ten times or more. The rearrangement links TRBV30 to TRBJ1-5; D not certain. The germline V and J ends were trimmed by 3 bases and 3 bases, with 9 bases remaining between them. CDR3 length equals 13 residues. The germline CDR1 and CDR2 sequences are GTSNPN and SVGIG (reference sequence). The CDR3 protein is CAWRGQINQPQHF. The CDR3 DNA is TGTGCCTGGAGAGGGCAGATCAATCAGCCCCAGCATTTT.